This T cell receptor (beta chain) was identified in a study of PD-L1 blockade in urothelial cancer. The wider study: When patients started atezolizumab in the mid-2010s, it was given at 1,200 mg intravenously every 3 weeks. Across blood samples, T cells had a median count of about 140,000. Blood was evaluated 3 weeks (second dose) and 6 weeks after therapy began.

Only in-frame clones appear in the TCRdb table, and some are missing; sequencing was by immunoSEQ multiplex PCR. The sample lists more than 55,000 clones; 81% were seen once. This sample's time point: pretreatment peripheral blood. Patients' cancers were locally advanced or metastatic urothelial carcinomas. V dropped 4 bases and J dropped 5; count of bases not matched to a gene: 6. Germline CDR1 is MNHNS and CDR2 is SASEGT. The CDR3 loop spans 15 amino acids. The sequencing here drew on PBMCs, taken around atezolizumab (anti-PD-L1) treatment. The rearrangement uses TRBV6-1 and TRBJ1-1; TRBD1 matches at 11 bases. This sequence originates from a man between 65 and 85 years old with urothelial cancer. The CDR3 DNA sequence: TGTGCCAGCAGTGCGGACAGGGGGCGTATTACTGAAGCTTTCTTT. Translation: CASSADRGRITEAFF.